This T cell receptor (beta chain) was found in a study of cytomegalovirus exposure and HLA in healthy donors. Points from the study as a whole: Researchers had no immune exposure information except CMV serostatus available. Later analysis identified a missense DCLRE1C variant that was linked to TCR beta V- and J-gene trimming. According to the study, approximately 150 TCR beta chains were cytomegalovirus-associated.

To note about this clone: The antigen remains unidentified.

This PCR relied on a set of 60 Vbeta primers and 13 Jbeta primers. Per the original methods: There were about 86 million unique TCR beta chains by a later count, and around 10 million of them were shared. Only in-frame clones appear in the TCRdb table, and some are missing; sequencing was by immunoSEQ multiplex PCR. That table furnishes V, J and clone size, whereas the DNA furnished D and trimming. The repertoire consists of some 120,000 clones, with roughly two thirds occurring once and the leading ten covering about 1.6%. The clonotype originates from a man in his thirties or forties in good health and CMV-seropositive. Sequenced input: PBMCs.

In nucleotides, the CDR3 is TGTGCCAGCAGCGTAGCCCCGGCTGTTGGGGAGTATGTCTCGGAGACCCAGTACTTC. The encoded protein is CASSVAPAVGEYVSETQYF. The chain links TRBV9 to TRBJ2-5; a weak D match, TRBD2 (5 bases). CDR1 is SGDLS and CDR2 is YYNGEE in the germline V gene. V was cut by 0 bases and J by 5 bases, with 26 bases left in between. The CDR3 extends over 19 amino acids. The full variable domain, with the rest looked up from reference TRBV9 and TRBJ2-5, is DSGVTQTPKHLITATGQRVTLRCSPRSGDLSVYWYQQSLDQGLQFLIQYYNGEERAKGNILERFSAQQFPDLHSELNLSSLELGDSALYFCASSVAPAVGEYVSETQYFGPGTRLLVL.